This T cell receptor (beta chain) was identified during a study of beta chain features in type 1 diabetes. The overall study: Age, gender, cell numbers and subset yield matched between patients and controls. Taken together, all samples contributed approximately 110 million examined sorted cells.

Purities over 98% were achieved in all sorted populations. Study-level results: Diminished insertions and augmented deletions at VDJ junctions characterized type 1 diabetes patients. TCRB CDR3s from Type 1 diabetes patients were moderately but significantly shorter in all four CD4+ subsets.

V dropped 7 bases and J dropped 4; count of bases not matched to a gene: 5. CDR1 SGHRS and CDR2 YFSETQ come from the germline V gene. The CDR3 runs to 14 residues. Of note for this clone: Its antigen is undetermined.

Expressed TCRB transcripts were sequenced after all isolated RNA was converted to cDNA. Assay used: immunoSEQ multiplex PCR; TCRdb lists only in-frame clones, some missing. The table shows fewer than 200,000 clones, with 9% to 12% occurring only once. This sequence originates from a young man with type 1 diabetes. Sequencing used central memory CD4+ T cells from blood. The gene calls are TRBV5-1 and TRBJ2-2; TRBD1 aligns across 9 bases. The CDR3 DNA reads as TGCGCCAGCGGGGACAGGGCTTTCACCGGGGAGCTGTTTTTT. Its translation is CASGDRAFTGELFF.